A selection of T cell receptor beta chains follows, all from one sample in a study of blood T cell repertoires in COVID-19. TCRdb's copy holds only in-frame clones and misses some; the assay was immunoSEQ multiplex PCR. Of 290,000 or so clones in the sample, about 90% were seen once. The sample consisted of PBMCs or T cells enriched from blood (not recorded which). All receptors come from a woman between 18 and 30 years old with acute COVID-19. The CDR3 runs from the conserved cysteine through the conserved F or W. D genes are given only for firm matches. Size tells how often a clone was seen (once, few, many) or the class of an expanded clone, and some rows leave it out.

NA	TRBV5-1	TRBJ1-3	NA	CASSLAPPGQGNTIYF	TGCGCCAGCAGCTTGGCCCCCCCGGGACAAGGAAACACCATATATTTT
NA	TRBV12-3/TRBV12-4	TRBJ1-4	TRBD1	CASRPTGVEKLFF	TGTGCCAGCAGGCCAACAGGGGTGGAAAAACTGTTTTTT
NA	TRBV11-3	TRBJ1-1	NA	CASSLTRGWSTEAFF	TGTGCCAGCAGCTTGACTCGAGGGTGGAGCACTGAAGCTTTCTTT
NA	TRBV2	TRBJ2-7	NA	CASSERRDYEQYF	TGTGCCAGCAGTGAGCGCAGGGATTACGAGCAGTACTTC
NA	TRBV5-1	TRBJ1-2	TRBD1	CASSLAGGDGYTF	TGCGCCAGCAGCTTGGCAGGGGGCGATGGCTACACCTTC
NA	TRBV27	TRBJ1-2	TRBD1	CASLSRTGIIGGYTF	TGTGCCAGCCTCAGTAGGACAGGGATAATTGGCGGCTACACCTTC
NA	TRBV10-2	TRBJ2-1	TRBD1	CASAQGAQAYNEQFF	TGCGCCTCTGCCCAGGGGGCACAGGCTTACAATGAGCAGTTCTTC
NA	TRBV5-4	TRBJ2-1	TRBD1	CASSMTGGLYNEQFF	TGTGCCAGCAGCATGACAGGGGGCCTATACAATGAGCAGTTCTTC
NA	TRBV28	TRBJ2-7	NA	CASSPNSSGYEQYF	TGTGCCAGCAGTCCGAATTCCAGCGGCTACGAGCAGTACTTC
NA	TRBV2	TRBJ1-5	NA	CASDSYSNQPQHF	TGTGCCAGCGACAGTTATAGCAATCAGCCCCAGCATTTT
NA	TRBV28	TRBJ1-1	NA	CASSPGTRAAGAFF	TGTGCCAGCAGTCCCGGGACTCGAGCTGCGGGAGCTTTCTTT
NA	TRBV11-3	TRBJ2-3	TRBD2	CASSLAARELNTQYF	TGTGCCAGCAGCTTAGCGGCGCGGGAGTTGAATACGCAGTATTTT
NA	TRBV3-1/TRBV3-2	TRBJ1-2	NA	CASSQDRDYGYTF	TGTGCCAGCAGCCAAGACCGGGACTATGGCTACACCTTC
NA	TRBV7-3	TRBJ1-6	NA	CASSSNGREDNSPLHF	TGTGCCAGCAGTTCTAATGGGCGGGAAGATAATTCACCCCTCCACTTT
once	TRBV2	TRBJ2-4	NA	CASQAAWGLNIQYF	TGTGCCAGCCAGGCCGCGTGGGGGCTCAACATTCAGTACTTC
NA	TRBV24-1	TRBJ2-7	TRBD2	CATSEKISGTSYEQYF	TGTGCCACCAGTGAGAAGATTAGCGGGACTTCCTACGAGCAGTACTTC
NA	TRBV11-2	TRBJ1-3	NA	CASSLDPTSSGNTIYF	TGTGCCAGCAGCTTAGATCCGACATCCTCTGGAAACACCATATATTTT
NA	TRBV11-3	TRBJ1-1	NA	CASSLGGNTEAFF	TGTGCCAGCAGCTTAGGAGGGAACACTGAAGCTTTCTTT
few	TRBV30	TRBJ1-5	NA	CAWGAFSNQPQHF	TGTGCCTGGGGGGCTTTTAGCAATCAGCCCCAGCATTTT
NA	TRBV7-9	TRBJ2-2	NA	CASSLDWANTGELFF	TGTGCCAGCAGCTTAGATTGGGCAAACACCGGGGAGCTGTTTTTT
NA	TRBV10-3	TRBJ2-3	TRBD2	CAISEFQRGSTDTQYF	TGTGCCATCAGTGAGTTCCAGCGGGGGAGCACAGATACGCAGTATTTT
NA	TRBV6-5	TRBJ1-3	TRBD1	CASTSQTGSGNTIYF	TGTGCCAGCACCTCTCAGACAGGGTCTGGAAACACCATATATTTT
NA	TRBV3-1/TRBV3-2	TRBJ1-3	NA	CASSQAGVISGNTIYF	TGTGCCAGCAGCCAAGCTGGAGTGATCTCTGGAAACACCATATATTTT
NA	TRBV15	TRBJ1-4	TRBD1	CATSRENLGQGGEKLFF	TGTGCCACCAGCAGAGAAAACCTGGGACAGGGTGGTGAAAAACTGTTTTTT
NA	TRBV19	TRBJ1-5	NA	CASSIDQGLGQPQHF	TGTGCCAGTAGTATAGATCAGGGCCTGGGTCAGCCCCAGCATTTT
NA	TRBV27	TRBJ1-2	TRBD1	CASSSPARDREKGLYGYTF	TGTGCCAGCAGTTCTCCCGCCCGGGACAGGGAGAAGGGGCTCTATGGCTACACCTTC
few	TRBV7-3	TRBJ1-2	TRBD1	CASSLTGSYGYTF	TGTGCCAGCAGCCTGACAGGGTCCTATGGCTACACCTTC
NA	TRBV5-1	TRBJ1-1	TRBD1	CASSASPGQLNTEAFF	TGCGCCAGCAGCGCCTCGCCGGGACAGTTGAACACTGAAGCTTTCTTT
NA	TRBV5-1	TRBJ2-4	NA	CASSPEVGGNIQYF	TGCGCCAGCAGCCCCGAAGTCGGAGGAAACATTCAGTACTTC
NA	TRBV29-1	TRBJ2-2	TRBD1	CSAGQGSTGELFF	TGCAGCGCCGGACAGGGGAGCACCGGGGAGCTGTTTTTT
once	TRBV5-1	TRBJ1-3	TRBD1	CASSLVTGSGNTIYF	TGCGCCAGCAGCTTGGTGACAGGGTCTGGAAACACCATATATTTT
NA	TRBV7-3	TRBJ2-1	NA	CASSFPGNEKNEQFF	TGTGCCAGCAGCTTCCCTGGTAATGAGAAGAATGAGCAGTTCTTC
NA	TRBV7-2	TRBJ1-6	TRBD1	CASSLGQGRSPLHF	TGTGCCAGCAGCTTAGGACAGGGCAGGTCACCCCTCCACTTT
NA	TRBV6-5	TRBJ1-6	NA	CASSPGGAIGSPLHF	TGTGCCAGCAGCCCCGGGGGGGCGATAGGATCACCCCTCCACTTT
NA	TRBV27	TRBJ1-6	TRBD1	CASIKTGQGDSPLHF	TGTGCCAGCATAAAAACCGGACAGGGTGATTCACCCCTCCACTTT
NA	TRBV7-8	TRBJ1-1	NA	CATEQGNTEAFF	TGTGCTACGGAACAGGGAAACACTGAAGCTTTCTTT